The 9 T cell receptor beta chains below come from one sample, sequenced in a study of graft-versus-host responses after intestinal transplantation. TCRdb's table, derived via immunoSEQ multiplex PCR, lists solely in-frame clones and lacks some. The table lists over 85,000 clones, 90% to 95% of them singletons, with 0.15% to 0.2% in the top ten. No antigens are known for them. The sample here was unstimulated CD4+ T cells sorted from spleen or lymph node cells, taken before transplant. These receptors originate from a human donor who was the organ donor for an intestinal transplant.

This sequence joins TRBV6-1 and TRBJ1-2; D uncertain. The germline V gene encodes CDR1 MNHNS and CDR2 SASEGT. The V end was cut by 6 bases, the J end by 5 bases, with 13 bases between. The CDR3 is 13 amino acids. This chain's CDR3 is CASRPSTGYGYTF. CDR3 sequence (DNA): TGTGCCAGCAGACCGTCGACTGGGTATGGCTACACCTTC.

The chain uses TRBV19 and TRBJ1-6; possible D gene TRBD1, 5 bases. The CDR3 has 16 residues. CDR1 LNHDA and CDR2 SQIVND come from the germline V gene (reference sequence). Trimming shortened V by 5 bases and J by 7 bases, and 18 bases separated the two germline ends. DNA of the CDR3: TGTGCCAGTAGTTCGAGCCAGGGTTTGCAGAATTCACCCCTCCACTTT. As protein: CASSSSQGLQNSPLHF.

The chain recombines TRBV30 with TRBJ2-7, with 7 positions matching TRBD1. Unmatched junction bases numbered 12, after V lost 7 bases and J lost 6 bases. The germline V gene encodes CDR1 GTSNPN and CDR2 SVGIG (reference sequence). This CDR3 spans 13 amino acids. The CDR3 region is CALKTQGVGEQYF. DNA for the CDR3: TGTGCCTTGAAGACCCAGGGGGTCGGCGAGCAGTACTTC.

The CDR3 is CASSLKEVAFF. The DNA for the CDR3 is TGCGCCAGCAGCTTGAAAGAGGTAGCTTTCTTT. The V call is TRBV5-1, the J call TRBJ1-1, with D hard to call. Germline lookup yields CDR1 SGHRS and CDR2 YFSETQ. V lost 1 base and J lost 10, with 8 bases in between. CDR3 length: 11 residues.

V usage is TRBV4-2 and J usage is TRBJ2-2; D is uncertain. The CDR3 totals 12 residues. V dropped 4 bases and J dropped 4 bases, with 4 bases sitting between them. Germline V gives CDR1 LGHNA, CDR2 YNFKEQ. The DNA for the CDR3 is TGTGCCAGCAGCCTTATCACCGGGGAGCTGTTTTTT. Translation: CASSLITGELFF.

This chain joins TRBV30 and TRBJ1-1; 9 positions match TRBD1. The J segment lost 1 base and the V segment lost 7 bases, leaving 10 bases of the junction unmatched. Germline V gives CDR1 GTSNPN, CDR2 SVGIG (reference sequence). The CDR3 is 15 amino acids. CDR3 DNA: TGTGCCTTCTACAGGGGGCGGTTGCGGAACACTGAAGCTTTCTTT. The encoded protein is CAFYRGRLRNTEAFF.

The chain links TRBV18 to TRBJ2-1; the D gene is possibly TRBD2 (5 bases). V was shortened by 4 bases and J by 5 bases, with 6 bases between the two germline ends. The CDR3 totals 12 residues. Germline lookup yields CDR1 KGHSH and CDR2 LQKENI. The CDR3 DNA is TGTGCCAGCTCACACGGGGACAATGAGCAGTTCTTC. Protein: CASSHGDNEQFF.

The chain combines TRBV27 with TRBJ2-7; TRBD1 matches 9 bases. V was clipped by 6 bases and J by 6 bases; unmatched bases: 9. The CDR3 covers 14 residues. The germline V gene encodes CDR1 MNHEY and CDR2 SMNVEV (reference sequence). CDR3 sequence: CASRSWGQGGEQYF. CDR3 coding DNA: TGTGCCAGCAGATCGTGGGGACAGGGCGGCGAGCAGTACTTC.

The CDR3 is CASSLRLTTDTQYF. In nucleotides, the CDR3 is TGCGCCAGCAGTTTAAGACTGACCACAGATACGCAGTATTTT. This chain connects TRBV4-1 to TRBJ2-3; D is unresolved. Germline lookup yields CDR1 MGHRA and CDR2 YSYEKL. The CDR3 is made up of 14 amino acids. The V end was cut by 6 bases, the J end by 2 bases, with 12 bases between.